The entry below describes one TCR beta chain. The V gene's germline CDR1 is KGHDR and CDR2 SFDVKD. This CDR3 has 17 amino acids. V gave up 5 bases and J gave up 1 base; unmatched junction bases: 9. Per the study methods: Reference gene primers were amplified, and this amplification served to estimate nucleated cell counts. Sequencing used immunoSEQ multiplex PCR; TCRdb keeps in-frame clones, though not all of them. V and J calls and clone size are copied from that table; D and trimming were computed from the DNA. The data hold under 300,000 clones, with around 90% observed a single time. This record comes from a study of blood T cell repertoires in COVID-19. The wider study: The origin of the acute and convalescent COVID-19 samples was the United States, Italy and Spain. PBMCs, B-cell-depleted T cells, or T cells provided the cDNA or gDNA that made up the material.

This rearrangement joins TRBV24-1 to TRBJ1-2; 10 bases agree with TRBD1. This sequence was found in a man aged 60 to 75 who had recovered from COVID-19. The sample consisted of peripheral blood. This chain's CDR3 is CATSAKTGTGVNYGYTF. The DNA for the CDR3 is TGTGCCACCAGTGCCAAAACCGGGACAGGGGTTAACTATGGCTACACCTTC.